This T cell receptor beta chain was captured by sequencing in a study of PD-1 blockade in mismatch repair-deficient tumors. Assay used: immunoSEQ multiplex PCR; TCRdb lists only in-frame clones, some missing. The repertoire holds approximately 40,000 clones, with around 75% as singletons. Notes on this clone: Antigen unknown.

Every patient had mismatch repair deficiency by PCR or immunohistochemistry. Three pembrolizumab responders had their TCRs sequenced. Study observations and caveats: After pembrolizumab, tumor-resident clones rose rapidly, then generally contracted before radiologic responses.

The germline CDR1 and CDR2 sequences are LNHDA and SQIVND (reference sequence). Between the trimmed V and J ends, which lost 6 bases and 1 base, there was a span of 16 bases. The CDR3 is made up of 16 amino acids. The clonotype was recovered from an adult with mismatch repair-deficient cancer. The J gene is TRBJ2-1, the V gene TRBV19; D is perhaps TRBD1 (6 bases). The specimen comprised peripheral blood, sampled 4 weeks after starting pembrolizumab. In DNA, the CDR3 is TGTGCCAGTAGCTCGACCCGGACAGCTTCCTACAATGAGCAGTTCTTC. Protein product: CASSSTRTASYNEQFF.